Listed here are 23 T cell receptor beta chains from one sample, sequenced in a study of shared clonotypes between healthy human individuals. Clones were read by immunoSEQ multiplex PCR, and TCRdb kept only the in-frame ones, dropping some. This sample carries 2 million to 3 million clones, 93% of them seen once, and the ten largest clones take 0.36%. Sequencing was carried out using naive CD4+ T cells from PBMCs. Subset defined: CD45RA+ positively selected. The receptor source for this set is a man aged 18 to 29 in good health. Some clones in this sample may be carry-over from other donors' samples.

V and J are TRBV2 and TRBJ2-1; 9 nucleotides align to TRBD2. There are 16 residues in the CDR3. Germline V gene data show CDR1 as SNHLY and CDR2 as FYNNEI. After removal of 3 bases from V and 9 bases from J, the junction contained 12 bases not matched to a gene. The CDR3 loop is CASSDRLAGTYAEQFF. CDR3 DNA sequence: TGTGCCAGCAGTGACCGGCTAGCGGGGACCTACGCTGAGCAGTTCTTC.

CDR3 loop: CASSSGLAGGPGTQYF. The CDR3 DNA follows: TGCGCCAGCAGCTCGGGACTAGCGGGAGGGCCAGGGACCCAGTACTTC. The chain uses TRBV5-1 and TRBJ2-5, with 16 bases aligning to TRBD2. With V trimmed by 3 bases and J by 7 bases, 6 bases remained unmatched. CDR1 and CDR2 from the germline V gene are SGHRS and YFSETQ. CDR3 length equals 16 residues. The full variable domain, its missing parts supplied by reference TRBV5-1 and TRBJ2-5, is KAGVTQTPRYLIKTRGQQVTLSCSPISGHRSVSWYQQTPGQGLQFLFEYFSETQRNKGNFPGRFSGRQFSNSRSEMNVSTLELGDSALYLCASSSGLAGGPGTQYFGPGTRLLVL.

The V gene is TRBV6-5, the J gene TRBJ2-1; 9 nucleotides line up with TRBD2. With V trimmed by 6 bases and J by 2 bases, 5 bases remained unmatched. The CDR3 is 15 residues long. The germline gives CDR1 MNHEY, CDR2 SVGAGI. For the CDR3, the DNA is TGTGCCAGCAGGAAAACTAGCGGGCCCTACAATGAGCAGTTCTTC. Translating it yields CASRKTSGPYNEQFF.

This rearrangement joins TRBV2 to TRBJ2-1; D is unresolved. CDR3 size: 15 residues. Germline CDR1 and CDR2: SNHLY and FYNNEI. Deletions cut 6 bases from V and 6 bases from J, with 18 bases between. The CDR3 region has the DNA TGTGCCAGCAGCCTATCTGGCCGGAAAGGCAATGAGCAGTTCTTC. This gives the protein CASSLSGRKGNEQFF.

The chain is built from TRBV18 and TRBJ2-1, with 11 bases that match TRBD2. The CDR3 loop spans 15 amino acids. CDR1 and CDR2 (germline): KGHSH, LQKENI. Trimming cost V 3 bases and J 8 bases; bases outside gene matches: 6. CDR3 sequence reads: CASSPLAGGGHEQFF. CDR3 nucleotide sequence: TGTGCCAGCTCACCGCTAGCGGGAGGCGGGCATGAGCAGTTCTTC.

V is TRBV7-9 and J is TRBJ1-1; D unresolved. Germline V gene sequence: CDR1 SEHNR, CDR2 FQNEAQ (reference sequence). This CDR3 contains 13 residues. Trimming removed 0 bases at V and 4 bases at J, with 6 bases between. CDR3 coding DNA: TGTGCCAGCAGCTTAGCGATTCGCACTGAAGCTTTCTTT. It specifies CASSLAIRTEAFF.

This clone turned up a few times. The chain employs TRBV6-1 and TRBJ2-2, with 7 bases matching TRBD1. This CDR3 region has 14 residues. The germline CDR1 and CDR2 sequences are MNHNS and SASEGT. J lost 1 base, V lost 4 bases, and 0 bases had no gene match. CDR3 nucleotides: TGTGCCAGCAGTGGACAGGGGAACACCGGGGAGCTGTTTTTT. This gives the protein CASSGQGNTGELFF.

The chain combines TRBV11-1 with TRBJ2-7, with D perhaps matching TRBD1 (5 bases). V gave up 5 bases and J gave up 3 bases, with 11 bases separating them. The germline gives CDR1 SGHAT, CDR2 FQDESV (reference sequence). There are 13 residues in the CDR3. CDR3 in amino acids: CASSPRVLYEQYF. In nucleotides, the CDR3 is TGTGCCAGCAGCCCCAGGGTACTCTACGAGCAGTACTTC. Drawing the rest from reference TRBV11-1 and TRBJ2-7, the complete variable domain is EAEVAQSPRYKITEKSQAVAFWCDPISGHATLYWYRQILGQGPELLVQFQDESVVDDSQLPKDRFSAERLKGVDSTLKIQPAELGDSAMYLCASSPRVLYEQYFGPGTRLTVT.

J is TRBJ1-2 and V is TRBV21-1; the table gives TRBD1 as D, unverified against the DNA. TRBV21-1 has pseudogene status. There are 16 residues in the CDR3. The CDR3 here is CASSRGQGALTVGYTF. The CDR3 nucleotides are TGTGCCAGCAGCAGGGGACAGGGGGCGCTTACCGTTGGCTACACCTTC.

The gene calls are TRBV9 and TRBJ2-3; D not resolved. The CDR3 sequence is 16 residues long. The germline V gene has CDR1 SGDLS and CDR2 YYNGEE. V lost 0 bases and J lost 2, with 13 bases in between. CDR3 amino acids: CASSVGGRLTTDTQYF. For the CDR3, the DNA is TGTGCCAGCAGCGTAGGTGGGCGGCTAACCACAGATACGCAGTATTTT. Using reference TRBV9 and TRBJ2-3 for the parts outside the CDR3, the full variable domain is DSGVTQTPKHLITATGQRVTLRCSPRSGDLSVYWYQQSLDQGLQFLIQYYNGEERAKGNILERFSAQQFPDLHSELNLSSLELGDSALYFCASSVGGRLTTDTQYFGPGTRLTVL.

The V gene is TRBV9, the J gene TRBJ2-5; 16 positions agree with TRBD2. The J segment lost 2 bases and the V segment lost 0 bases, leaving 7 bases of the junction unmatched. Germline V gene lookup returns CDR1 SGDLS and CDR2 YYNGEE. The CDR3 sequence is 19 residues long. CDR3 nucleotides: TGTGCCAGCAGCGTAGGAGGGACTAGCGGGAGGGGAGGACAAGAGACCCAGTACTTC. Translated, it gives CASSVGGTSGRGGQETQYF. The variable domain in full, completed from reference TRBV9 and TRBJ2-5, reads DSGVTQTPKHLITATGQRVTLRCSPRSGDLSVYWYQQSLDQGLQFLIQYYNGEERAKGNILERFSAQQFPDLHSELNLSSLELGDSALYFCASSVGGTSGRGGQETQYFGPGTRLLVL.

The rearrangement joins TRBV14 to TRBJ2-3; D gene ambiguous. This CDR3 is 15 amino acids long. V was clipped by 4 bases and J by 1 base, with 12 bases between them. Germline V gives CDR1 SGHDN, CDR2 FVKESK. CDR3 sequence reads: CASSLTFVGTDTQYF. In nucleotides, the CDR3 is TGTGCCAGCAGCCTAACTTTCGTCGGCACAGATACGCAGTATTTT.

The V call is TRBV6-6, the J call TRBJ1-4; tentatively, D is TRBD1 (6 bases). This CDR3 region has 16 residues. Trimming removed 5 bases at V and 8 bases at J, with 21 bases between. CDR1 and CDR2 from the germline V gene are MNHNY and SVGAGI (reference sequence). The CDR3 loop is CASSTVGQSMGEKLFF. Here the CDR3 DNA reads TGTGCCAGCAGTACCGTTGGACAGTCGATGGGGGAAAAACTGTTTTTT.

The V gene is TRBV19, the J gene TRBJ1-4, with 8 bases that match TRBD1. CDR3 length equals 13 residues. Germline lookup yields CDR1 LNHDA and CDR2 SQIVND (reference sequence). With 11 bases clipped from V and 5 bases from J, the junction kept 7 bases outside the gene matches. The CDR3 bases are TGTGCCTGCCGGGACAGGCCGAATGAAAAACTGTTTTTT. Its translation: CACRDRPNEKLFF.

The V call is TRBV14, the J call TRBJ2-1, with 8 bases identical to TRBD1. Germline V gene sequence: CDR1 SGHDN, CDR2 FVKESK. V dropped 3 bases and J dropped 4; count of bases not matched to a gene: 5. The CDR3 is 15 amino acids. The CDR3 DNA is TGTGCCAGCAGCCACCGGGACAGGAGATACAATGAGCAGTTCTTC. The encoded protein is CASSHRDRRYNEQFF. The full variable domain, in which reference TRBV14 and TRBJ2-1 provide the parts outside the CDR3, is EAGVTQFPSHSVIEKGQTVTLRCDPISGHDNLYWYRRVMGKEIKFLLHFVKESKQDESGMPNNRFLAERTGGTYSTLKVQPAELEDSGVYFCASSHRDRRYNEQFFGPGTRLTVL.

The chain combines TRBV29-1 with TRBJ2-7, with 8 bases lining up with TRBD1. V was pared by 4 bases and J by 6 bases, with 5 bases of the junction left unmatched. This CDR3 spans 12 amino acids. Per germline, CDR1 SQVTM and CDR2 ANQGSEA. CDR3 nucleotide sequence: TGCAGCGTTGCACAGGGGGAGTCCGAGCAGTACTTC. Translating gives CSVAQGESEQYF.

The J gene is TRBJ1-1, the V gene TRBV5-1, with 7 bases lining up with TRBD1. The CDR3 runs to 15 residues. CDR1 SGHRS and CDR2 YFSETQ come from the germline V gene. Losses at the gene ends were 0 bases for V and 1 base for J; bases not matched to a gene: 3. Here the CDR3 reads CASSLVGQRNTEAFF. DNA for the CDR3: TGCGCCAGCAGCTTGGTGGGACAGAGGAACACTGAAGCTTTCTTT. Variable domain in full (rest from reference TRBV5-1 and TRBJ1-1): KAGVTQTPRYLIKTRGQQVTLSCSPISGHRSVSWYQQTPGQGLQFLFEYFSETQRNKGNFPGRFSGRQFSNSRSEMNVSTLELGDSALYLCASSLVGQRNTEAFFGQGTRLTVV.

The chain couples TRBV4-2 to TRBJ2-5; D may be TRBD1 or TRBD2 (5 bases each). CDR3 length equals 16 residues. V lost 3 bases and J lost 11, with 25 bases in between. From germline, CDR1 is LGHNA and CDR2 YNFKEQ. As DNA, the CDR3 is TGTGCCAGCAGCCAGGAACGGGGACCATCGGTAAAGAAGCAGTACTTC. It encodes CASSQERGPSVKKQYF.

The chain carries TRBV19 and TRBJ1-1; TRBD1 agrees at 10 bases. Trimming cost V 7 bases and J 4 bases; bases outside gene matches: 12. From germline, CDR1 is LNHDA and CDR2 SQIVND (reference sequence). The CDR3 runs to 16 residues. The CDR3 region has the DNA TGTGCCAGTACTCCGTCGGGACAGGGGAGGACCACTGAAGCTTTCTTT. Amino acids: CASTPSGQGRTTEAFF.

The gene calls are TRBV4-2 and TRBJ2-7; D gene uncertain. With 0 bases removed from V and 0 bases from J, the gap between germline ends came to 6 bases. The CDR3 length is 14 residues. Germline values: CDR1 LGHNA, CDR2 YNFKEQ. CDR3 nucleotide sequence: TGTGCCAGCAGCCAAGAACTCTCCTCCTACGAGCAGTACTTC. Amino acids: CASSQELSSYEQYF.

This chain links TRBV19 with TRBJ2-1, with TRBD1 matching 8 bases. The ends lost 8 bases at V and 9 bases at J; junction bases unmatched: 12. This CDR3 is 14 amino acids long. Germline CDR1 is LNHDA and CDR2 is SQIVND (reference sequence). The CDR3 region is CASSRTGTGGEQFF. The CDR3 nucleotides are TGTGCCAGTTCAAGGACAGGGACCGGGGGTGAGCAGTTCTTC.

J is TRBJ1-4 and V is TRBV5-1, with 8 positions matching TRBD1. The V and J ends lost 3 bases and 2 bases, in that order; junction bases with no gene match: 3. The CDR3 is 15 residues long. CDR1 SGHRS and CDR2 YFSETQ come from the germline V gene. The CDR3 spells CASSYGTGTNEKLFF. Here the CDR3 DNA reads TGCGCCAGCAGCTACGGGACAGGTACTAATGAAAAACTGTTTTTT.

This rearrangement joins TRBV5-1 to TRBJ2-3; D not certain. The CDR3 has 14 amino acids. Germline V CDR1 and CDR2: SGHRS, YFSETQ. The V end was cut by 4 bases, the J end by 4 bases, with 13 bases between. In nucleotides, the CDR3 is TGCGCCAGCAGCCCATCCTTCGGCGCAGATACGCAGTATTTT. Translation: CASSPSFGADTQYF. The full variable domain, rest sourced from reference TRBV5-1 and TRBJ2-3, is KAGVTQTPRYLIKTRGQQVTLSCSPISGHRSVSWYQQTPGQGLQFLFEYFSETQRNKGNFPGRFSGRQFSNSRSEMNVSTLELGDSALYLCASSPSFGADTQYFGPGTRLTVL.